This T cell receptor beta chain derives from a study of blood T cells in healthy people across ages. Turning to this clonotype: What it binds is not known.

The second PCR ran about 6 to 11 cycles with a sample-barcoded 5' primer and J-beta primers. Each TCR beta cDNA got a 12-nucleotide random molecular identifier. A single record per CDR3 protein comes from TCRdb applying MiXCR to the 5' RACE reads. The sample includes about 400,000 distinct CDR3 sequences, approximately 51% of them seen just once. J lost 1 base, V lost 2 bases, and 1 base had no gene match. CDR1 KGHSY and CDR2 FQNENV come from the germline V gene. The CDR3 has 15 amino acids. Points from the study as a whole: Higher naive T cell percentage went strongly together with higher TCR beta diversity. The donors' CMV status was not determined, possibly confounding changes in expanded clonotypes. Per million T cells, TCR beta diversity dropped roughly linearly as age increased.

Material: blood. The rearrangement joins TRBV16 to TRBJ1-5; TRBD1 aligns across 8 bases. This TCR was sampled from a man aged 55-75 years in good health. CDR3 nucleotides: TGTGCCAGCAGCCAAAGGACAGGGAGCAATCAGCCCCAGCATTTT. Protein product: CASSQRTGSNQPQHF.